This T cell receptor beta chain was obtained from a study of spatial heterogeneity in lung cancer. Turning to the study itself: The study sequenced follow-up PBMC samples when they were available, at a median of about two years after resection.

On each TCR cDNA molecule, a unique molecular identifier was present. One entry per CDR3 protein, called by TCRdb with MiXCR from the 5' RACE reads. This table has approximately 70,000 distinct CDR3 sequences, nearly 9% appearing once. Germline CDR1 and CDR2: MNHEY and SVGAGI. This CDR3 is 14 amino acids long. V dropped 5 bases and J dropped 3 bases, with 12 bases sitting between them. The time point here: blood at routine non-recurrence follow-up after resection. The table lists this clonotype with many counts. The gene calls are TRBV6-5 and TRBJ2-3; TRBD1 is a possible D gene (5 bases). The receptor comes from a female donor with early-stage non-small cell lung cancer. Here the sequenced sample was PBMCs, taken at follow-up. CDR3: CASSGVRGTDTQYF. DNA for the CDR3: TGTGCCAGCAGTGGGGTTAGGGGAACAGATACGCAGTATTTT.